These 21 T cell receptor beta chains originate from one sample sequenced in a study of graft-versus-host responses after intestinal transplantation. The method was immunoSEQ multiplex PCR; TCRdb's version includes in-frame clones alone and lacks a portion of them. The profile shows tens of thousands of clones, 87% of them singletons. Lymphocytes (intraepithelial and lamina propria) were released by processing the graft tissue. The sample consisted of ileum tissue, taken almost 210 days after intestinal transplant. These receptors were collected from a human patient who received an intestinal transplant, so some T cells may come from the graft donor.

The chain couples TRBV30 to TRBJ1-2; TRBD1 aligns across 10 bases. This CDR3 region has 15 residues. Trimming removed 3 bases from V and 4 bases from J; junction bases left unmatched: 8. From germline, CDR1 is GTSNPN and CDR2 SVGIG (reference sequence). DNA for the CDR3: TGTGCCTGGAGACCGACAGGGGGCGGCCGCTATGGCTACACCTTC. Its translation is CAWRPTGGGRYGYTF.

This chain links TRBV5-1 with TRBJ1-1; weak D call: TRBD1 (6 bases). The germline V gene has CDR1 SGHRS and CDR2 YFSETQ. Trimming left V 4 bases short and J 4 bases short, with 17 bases between. The CDR3 runs to 15 residues. This CDR3 reads CASSAQWGAGTEAFF. The CDR3 nucleotides are TGCGCCAGCAGCGCGCAGTGGGGGGCGGGCACTGAAGCTTTCTTT.

This sequence joins TRBV19 and TRBJ2-1, with 13 bases identical to TRBD2. Germline lookup yields CDR1 LNHDA and CDR2 SQIVND (reference sequence). V dropped 4 bases and J dropped 4; count of bases not matched to a gene: 1. The CDR3 has 15 residues. CDR3 sequence (DNA): TGTGCCAGTAGTAGGACTAGCGGGAGTTACAATGAGCAGTTCTTC. It codes for CASSRTSGSYNEQFF.

The V gene is TRBV7-8, the J gene TRBJ2-5; 7 nucleotides line up with TRBD2. Germline V gene sequence: CDR1 SGHVS, CDR2 FQNEAQ. The CDR3 is made up of 14 amino acids. Trimming at V came to 5 bases and at J to 1 base, leaving 4 bases not matched to a gene. CDR3 nucleotide sequence: TGTGCCAGCAGCCTCTCGGGAGGCCAAGAGACCCAGTACTTC. Protein product: CASSLSGGQETQYF.

The chain has TRBV28 and TRBJ1-5; 7 bases map to TRBD1. With V trimmed by 8 bases and J by 4 bases, 11 bases remained unmatched. Germline V lookup: CDR1 MDHEN, CDR2 SYDVKM. This CDR3 has 15 amino acids. The CDR3 here is CASGLFGQANQPQHF. CDR3 nucleotides: TGTGCCAGCGGTCTATTCGGACAGGCTAATCAGCCCCAGCATTTT. The full variable domain, in which reference TRBV28 and TRBJ1-5 provide the parts outside the CDR3, is DVKVTQSSRYLVKRTGEKVFLECVQDMDHENMFWYRQDPGLGLRLIYFSYDVKMKEKGDIPEGYSVSREKKERFSLILESASTNQTSMYLCASGLFGQANQPQHFGDGTRLSIL.

This chain joins TRBV10-3 and TRBJ2-7, with TRBD2 matching 11 bases. The CDR3 is made up of 15 amino acids. Germline values: CDR1 ENHRY, CDR2 SYGVKD. The ends lost 2 bases at V and 3 bases at J; junction bases unmatched: 3. In DNA form, the CDR3 reads TGTGCCATCAGTGAGCGACTAGCGGGAATCTACGAGCAGTACTTC. Amino acid sequence: CAISERLAGIYEQYF.

This clone was recorded only once. The chain employs TRBV9 and TRBJ2-1, with 7 bases aligning to TRBD2. The CDR3 totals 14 residues. The germline V gene encodes CDR1 SGDLS and CDR2 YYNGEE. V shed 2 bases and J 9 bases; nucleotides not matched to a gene: 8. CDR3: CASSVRTSNVEQFF. CDR3 in DNA: TGTGCCAGCAGCGTTAGGACTAGTAATGTTGAGCAGTTCTTC.

The chain uses TRBV7-7 and TRBJ2-5, with D perhaps matching TRBD1 (6 bases). This CDR3 has 15 amino acids. Germline CDR1 SSHAT, CDR2 FNYEAQ (reference sequence). With 5 bases removed from V and 4 bases from J, the gap between germline ends came to 17 bases. CDR3 protein: CASSIHGQSRETQYF. The CDR3 DNA reads as TGTGCCAGCAGCATCCACGGACAGTCGCGAGAGACCCAGTACTTC. Combining the CDR3 with reference TRBV7-7 and TRBJ2-5 gives the whole variable domain GAGVSQSPRYKVTKRGQDVTLRCDPISSHATLYWYQQALGQGPEFLTYFNYEAQPDKSGLPSDRFSAERPEGSISTLTIQRTEQRDSAMYRCASSIHGQSRETQYFGPGTRLLVL.

This chain links TRBV27 with TRBJ1-5, with D perhaps matching TRBD1 (6 bases). Germline V gene sequence: CDR1 MNHEY, CDR2 SMNVEV (reference sequence). V lost 4 bases, J lost 0 bases, and 13 bases lay in between. The CDR3 covers 16 residues. DNA for the CDR3: TGTGCCAGCAGTTACGCGACAGGCTATAGCAATCAGCCCCAGCATTTT. The encoded protein is CASSYATGYSNQPQHF.

The chain has TRBV11-2 and TRBJ2-1; D is perhaps TRBD1 (6 bases). The V gene lost 5 bases and the J gene lost 3 bases, with 14 bases spanning the gap. CDR1 and CDR2 (germline): SGHAT, FQNNGV. This CDR3 is built from 15 residues. The chain's CDR3 is CASSPPRGNYNEQFF. The CDR3 region has the DNA TGTGCCAGCAGCCCCCCCAGGGGAAACTACAATGAGCAGTTCTTC.

The V call is TRBV11-2, the J call TRBJ2-1, with 13 bases that match TRBD2. Germline CDR1 reads SGHAT; CDR2 reads FQNNGV. The CDR3 extends over 17 amino acids. The J segment lost 8 bases and the V segment lost 4 bases, leaving 11 bases of the junction unmatched. The CDR3 here is CASSSAPLAGGPDEQFF. The CDR3 region has the DNA TGTGCCAGCAGCTCCGCCCCACTAGCGGGAGGGCCTGATGAGCAGTTCTTC.

The V call is TRBV11-2, the J call TRBJ1-5; a weak D match, TRBD1 (5 bases). Germline assignment: CDR1 SGHAT and CDR2 FQNNGV. There are 16 residues in the CDR3. Trimming stripped 3 bases from V and 2 bases from J, with 14 bases between. The CDR3 coding sequence is TGTGCCAGCAGCTTGCTTTATCGCAGGGGCAATCAGCCCCAGCATTTT. It codes for CASSLLYRRGNQPQHF.

This chain uses TRBV7-8 with TRBJ2-1, with a tentative D call TRBD1 (5 bases). The CDR3 is 17 residues long. V was pared by 1 base and J by 3 bases, with 16 bases between. CDR1 and CDR2 from the germline V gene are SGHVS and FQNEAQ. The CDR3 DNA reads TGTGCCAGCAGCTTAGTAGGTACGGGCAGGGTCTACAATGAGCAGTTCTTC. This translates into CASSLVGTGRVYNEQFF.

The V gene is TRBV11-2, the J gene TRBJ2-2, with D uncertain. The CDR3 is 13 amino acids. Trimming cost V 5 bases and J 3 bases, with 7 bases left between them. Germline assignment: CDR1 SGHAT and CDR2 FQNNGV. The CDR3 region is CASSQIDTGELFF. CDR3 sequence (DNA): TGTGCCAGCAGCCAAATAGACACCGGGGAGCTGTTTTTT.

The chain employs TRBV5-4 and TRBJ1-1, with a weak D call TRBD1 (6 bases). The CDR3 consists of 13 residues. Between the trimmed V and J ends, which lost 5 bases and 3 bases, there was a span of 11 bases. Germline CDR1 SGHNT, CDR2 YYREEE (reference sequence). The CDR3 is CASRPRTDTEAFF. For the CDR3, the DNA is TGTGCCAGCAGACCTAGGACAGACACTGAAGCTTTCTTT.

The genes are TRBV9 and TRBJ1-6; D remains unclear. Trimming left V 4 bases short and J 5 bases short, with 10 bases between. The CDR3 spans 14 residues. Germline V gene sequence: CDR1 SGDLS, CDR2 YYNGEE. The CDR3, as DNA: TGTGCCAGCAGCCCTACGGGCCATAATTCACCCCTCCACTTT. Its protein product is CASSPTGHNSPLHF.

The J gene is TRBJ1-4, the V gene TRBV5-1; possible D gene TRBD1, 6 bases. Trimming removed 0 bases from V and 7 bases from J, with 13 bases in between. CDR1 and CDR2 (germline): SGHRS, YFSETQ. The CDR3 spans 15 residues. The CDR3 here is CASSLVGGPAEKLFF. Here the CDR3 DNA reads TGCGCCAGCAGCTTGGTGGGGGGGCCTGCTGAAAAACTGTTTTTT.

The count of this clone is one. This chain connects TRBV5-4 to TRBJ1-5; unclear D gene. This CDR3 spans 13 amino acids. Between the trimmed V and J ends, which lost 6 bases and 4 bases, there was a span of 11 bases. The germline gives CDR1 SGHNT, CDR2 YYREEE (reference sequence). CDR3 loop: CASTVQGNQPQHF. CDR3 sequence (DNA): TGTGCCAGCACCGTTCAAGGGAATCAGCCCCAGCATTTT.

The CDR3 region is CASSYSAGTNEKLFF. The DNA for the CDR3 is TGTGCCAGCAGTTACTCAGCGGGGACTAATGAAAAACTGTTTTTT. This chain joins TRBV6-6 and TRBJ1-4; no definite D call. V lost 0 bases to trimming and J lost 2 bases, with 7 bases between them. The CDR3 length is 15 residues. Germline V gives CDR1 MNHNY, CDR2 SVGAGI (reference sequence).

The chain employs TRBV25-1 and TRBJ1-6; perhaps TRBD1 as D (5 bases). This CDR3 has 15 amino acids. The germline CDR1 and CDR2 sequences are MGHDK and SYGVNS. Trimming left V 1 base short and J 7 bases short, with 11 bases between. CDR3: CASSESGQGNSPLHF. The CDR3 DNA follows: TGTGCCAGCAGTGAATCGGGCCAGGGCAATTCACCCCTCCACTTT. Together with reference TRBV25-1 and TRBJ1-6, the CDR3 gives the full variable domain: EADIYQTPRYLVIGTGKKITLECSQTMGHDKMYWYQQDPGMELHLIHYSYGVNSTEKGDLSSESTVSRIRTEHFPLTLESARPSHTSQYLCASSESGQGNSPLHFGNGTRLTVT.

The chain uses TRBV5-1 and TRBJ1-1, with TRBD1 matching 7 bases. Germline-derived CDR1 and CDR2 are SGHRS and YFSETQ. J lost 0 bases, V lost 0 bases, and 8 bases had no gene match. The CDR3 has 17 residues. The CDR3: CASSLDPGQAVNTEAFF. The CDR3, as DNA: TGCGCCAGCAGCTTGGACCCAGGACAGGCGGTGAACACTGAAGCTTTCTTT.